This T cell receptor (beta chain) was profiled in a study of OX40 agonist ivuxolimab in advanced cancers. On the study more broadly: Checkpoint inhibitors had been given previously to roughly 40% of patients.

Looked up from germline, CDR1 is SGHRS and CDR2 is YFSETQ. The CDR3 is 15 amino acids. With 5 bases clipped from V and 3 bases from J, the junction kept 8 bases outside the gene matches. For this clone: Its antigen is as yet unknown.

The study's findings and limits: Dosing at 0.1 to 3.0 mg/kg was accompanied by clonal expansion of CD4+ and CD8+ blood T cells by week 6.

Sequencing was performed with immunoSEQ multiplex PCR; in TCRdb, only in-frame clones are kept and a portion is missing. This sample yields 65,000 to 80,000 clones, of which 89% are seen a single time; approximately 0.38% belongs to the top ten. V gene TRBV5-1 combines with J gene TRBJ1-5; 7 bases line up with TRBD1. This sample comprised CD4+ or CD8+ T cells sorted from blood, obtained in a trial of the OX40 agonist ivuxolimab. This TCR was sampled from an adult with an advanced solid tumor such as melanoma, head and neck, liver or kidney cancer. The CDR3 region is CASSPEGAVNQPQHF. CDR3 coding DNA: TGCGCCAGCAGTCCCGAGGGGGCGGTCAATCAGCCCCAGCATTTT.